The 23 T cell receptor beta chains below come from one sample, sequenced in a study of blood T cell repertoires in COVID-19. Libraries were prepared by immunoSEQ multiplex PCR; TCRdb keeps only in-frame clonotypes and omits some of them. The data contain around 100,000 clones, more than 65% of them singletons. Specimen: peripheral blood. These TCRs come from a man in his sixties with acute or convalescent COVID-19.

CDR3 in DNA: TGTGCCAGCAGTACCTGGGGACAGGGGGCTTCTGGCTACACCTTC. It specifies CASSTWGQGASGYTF. The rearrangement links TRBV6-5 to TRBJ1-2; TRBD1 agrees at 12 bases. Germline V gene lookup returns CDR1 MNHEY and CDR2 SVGAGI. The CDR3 has 15 amino acids. Trimming at V came to 5 bases and at J to 7 bases, leaving 8 bases not matched to a gene.

This clone was recorded a few times. The rearrangement joins TRBV19 to TRBJ1-1, with D maybe TRBD1 (5 bases). Trimming shortened V by 3 bases and J by 7 bases, and 18 bases separated the two germline ends. The length of the CDR3 is 15 residues. Germline-derived CDR1 and CDR2 are LNHDA and SQIVND (reference sequence). The CDR3 here is CASSIRVGILGEAFF. The CDR3 DNA sequence: TGTGCCAGTAGTATCAGGGTGGGGATTCTTGGTGAAGCTTTCTTT.

This chain connects TRBV6-5 to TRBJ1-1; TRBD1 might be the D (5 bases). This CDR3 contains 14 residues. Germline V gives CDR1 MNHEY, CDR2 SVGAGI. The V end was cut by 2 bases, the J end by 0 bases, with 7 bases between. Here the CDR3 DNA reads TGTGCCAGCAGTTACGGGGCCATGAACACTGAAGCTTTCTTT. Its translation: CASSYGAMNTEAFF.

This rearrangement joins TRBV27 to TRBJ1-5, with TRBD1 matching 7 bases. The CDR3 extends over 14 amino acids. Germline assignment: CDR1 MNHEY and CDR2 SMNVEV (reference sequence). V gave up 6 bases and J gave up 7 bases; unmatched junction bases: 9. The CDR3 region has the DNA TGTGCCAGCAGCCGAGGACAGGTAGGGCAGCCCCAGCATTTT. Protein sequence: CASSRGQVGQPQHF.

This clone was seen a single time. This chain joins TRBV24-1 and TRBJ2-5, with D unresolved. Looked up from germline, CDR1 is KGHDR and CDR2 is SFDVKD. The CDR3 sequence is 13 residues long. Trimming shortened V by 3 bases and J by 3 bases, and 7 bases separated the two germline ends. This CDR3 is CATSDQNKETQYF. The CDR3 bases are TGTGCCACCAGTGATCAGAATAAAGAGACCCAGTACTTC.

CDR3: CASSPGEGAEGDYGYTF. The CDR3 bases are TGCGCCAGCAGCCCAGGCGAGGGGGCGGAAGGGGACTATGGCTACACCTTC. The chain uses TRBV4-3 and TRBJ1-2; 7 nucleotides align to TRBD1. Trimming cost V 4 bases and J 3 bases; bases outside gene matches: 14. CDR1 is LGHNA and CDR2 is YSLEER in the germline V gene. The length of the CDR3 is 17 residues.

J is TRBJ2-3 and V is TRBV5-6; 7 bases are a match to TRBD2. Germline CDR1 and CDR2: SGHDT and YYEEEE. The CDR3 is 16 residues long. J was trimmed by 2 bases and V by 3 bases; bases with no gene match: 9. The chain's CDR3 is CASSSFERDYTDTQYF. DNA for the CDR3: TGTGCCAGCAGCTCTTTTGAGCGGGACTACACAGATACGCAGTATTTT.

This chain uses TRBV27 with TRBJ2-2; D possibly corresponds to TRBD2 (7 bases). The CDR3 has 15 residues. Trimming took 6 bases from V and 4 from J, leaving 15 bases between them. In germline, CDR1 is MNHEY, CDR2 SMNVEV (reference sequence). DNA for the CDR3: TGTGCCAGCAGCTTCACGGGGGGCGGCACCGGGGAGCTGTTTTTT. It specifies CASSFTGGGTGELFF.

This clone was counted only a few times. CDR3 coding DNA: TGTGCCAGCAGTTACGGCATGGGACAGGCTTTTGGCTACACCTTC. Encoded protein: CASSYGMGQAFGYTF. The rearrangement links TRBV6-5 to TRBJ1-2, with 8 bases fitting TRBD1. With V trimmed by 2 bases and J by 7 bases, 9 bases remained unmatched. The CDR3 extends over 15 amino acids. CDR1 and CDR2 from the germline V gene are MNHEY and SVGAGI.

This clone was recorded a few times. The CDR3 nucleotides read TGTGCCAGCAGCTTAGTAGGCTACAGGGCGGCTGAAGCTTTCTTT. It yields the protein CASSLVGYRAAEAFF. The chain carries TRBV7-2 and TRBJ1-1; possibly TRBD1 for D (6 bases). Trimming removed 1 base at V and 6 bases at J, with 15 bases between. There are 15 residues in the CDR3. Germline V CDR1 and CDR2: SGHTA, FQGNSA.

This clone was picked up one time. The rearrangement links TRBV19 to TRBJ1-1, with 10 bases aligning to TRBD1. The CDR3 totals 16 residues. The germline gives CDR1 LNHDA, CDR2 SQIVND (reference sequence). J gave up 0 bases and V 5 bases, and 6 bases lay outside the gene matches. This CDR3 is CASSPQTGGLNTEAFF. CDR3 nucleotides: TGTGCCAGTAGTCCGCAGACAGGGGGCCTGAACACTGAAGCTTTCTTT.

The chain has TRBV6-5 and TRBJ2-2; a weak D match, TRBD1 (7 bases). Germline V CDR1 and CDR2: MNHEY, SVGAGI. The CDR3 sequence is 15 residues long. The V gene lost 8 bases and the J gene lost 4 bases, with 17 bases spanning the gap. The CDR3: CASRGTVASTGELFF. The CDR3 coding sequence is TGTGCCAGCCGGGGGACAGTAGCGAGCACCGGGGAGCTGTTTTTT.

The rearrangement uses TRBV7-9 and TRBJ2-7; the D is unclear. The germline CDR1 and CDR2 sequences are SEHNR and FQNEAQ (reference sequence). The CDR3 runs to 15 residues. The V gene lost 5 bases and the J gene lost 3 bases, with 17 bases spanning the gap. CDR3 nucleotides: TGTGCCAGCAGCCCATCTCAAGTGAGTGGCTACGAGCAGTACTTC. Its translation is CASSPSQVSGYEQYF.

The genes are TRBV7-3 and TRBJ2-5, with a possible D match to TRBD2 (6 bases). This CDR3 has 15 amino acids. In germline, CDR1 is SGHTA, CDR2 FQGTGA. Between the trimmed V and J ends, which lost 5 bases and 5 bases, there was a span of 18 bases. The CDR3 DNA sequence: TGTGCCAGCAGCCTTATAGGAGGGGCCGGGGAGACCCAGTACTTC. It yields the protein CASSLIGGAGETQYF. Using reference TRBV7-3 and TRBJ2-5 for the parts outside the CDR3, the full variable domain is GAGVSQTPSNKVTEKGKYVELRCDPISGHTALYWYRQSLGQGPEFLIYFQGTGAADDSGLPNDRFFAVRPEGSVSTLKIQRTERGDSAVYLCASSLIGGAGETQYFGPGTRLLVL.

This clone came up a few times. The CDR3 spells CASSKAQGGANYGYTF. CDR3 sequence (DNA): TGTGCCAGCAGCAAAGCGCAAGGGGGGGCGAACTATGGCTACACCTTC. This chain uses TRBV21-1 with TRBJ1-2. TRBV21-1 is given as a pseudogene. The CDR3 covers 16 residues.

The J gene is TRBJ2-1, the V gene TRBV7-2, with D tentatively TRBD2 (7 bases). The CDR3 covers 15 residues. V lost 5 bases to trimming and J lost 5 bases, with 16 bases between them. The germline V gene has CDR1 SGHTA and CDR2 FQGNSA. CDR3 sequence: CASSPWGGPNNEQFF. The CDR3 nucleotides read TGTGCCAGCAGCCCCTGGGGGGGGCCGAACAATGAGCAGTTCTTC.

This sequence joins TRBV27 and TRBJ2-1, with 11 bases aligning to TRBD1. CDR3 length equals 15 residues. V lost 8 bases, J lost 4 bases, and 7 bases stayed unmatched. Germline CDR1 is MNHEY and CDR2 is SMNVEV (reference sequence). CDR3 sequence reads: CASSWGQGGYNEQFF. CDR3 bases: TGTGCCAGCTCTTGGGGACAGGGGGGGTACAATGAGCAGTTCTTC.

The V and J genes are TRBV4-2 and TRBJ2-7; no clear D. This CDR3 comprises 14 residues. V lost 0 bases and J 1 base, leaving 7 bases between the germline ends. Germline lookup yields CDR1 LGHNA and CDR2 YNFKEQ. CDR3 region: CASSQETSSYEQYF. DNA of the CDR3: TGTGCCAGCAGCCAAGAGACATCGTCCTACGAGCAGTACTTC.

The DNA for the CDR3 is TGCAGCGTTGAAAGATTAACGAGTCGCTCTGGAAACACCATATATTTT. This codes for CSVERLTSRSGNTIYF. The chain combines TRBV29-1 with TRBJ1-3; D is unresolved. The V gene's germline CDR1 is SQVTM and CDR2 ANQGSEA. The CDR3 has 16 amino acids. Trimming took off 2 bases at V and 0 bases at J, with 14 bases between the two ends.

This rearrangement joins TRBV7-6 to TRBJ2-2, with 10 positions matching TRBD2. This CDR3 is 19 amino acids long. Germline V CDR1 and CDR2: SGHVS, FNYEAQ. With V trimmed by 2 bases and J by 0 bases, 9 bases remained unmatched. The CDR3: CASSLRVPAGGTNTGELFF. For the CDR3, the DNA is TGTGCCAGCAGCTTAAGGGTCCCAGCGGGGGGGACGAACACCGGGGAGCTGTTTTTT.

This chain connects TRBV7-8 to TRBJ1-1; perhaps TRBD1 as D (5 bases). V gave up 6 bases and J gave up 0 bases, with 11 bases separating them. The CDR3 runs 14 residues. Germline CDR1 SGHVS, CDR2 FQNEAQ. The DNA for the CDR3 is TGTGCCAGCAGGCCCGACAGTTTGAACACTGAAGCTTTCTTT. It translates to CASRPDSLNTEAFF.

The V call is TRBV6-5, the J call TRBJ1-2; 9 bases match TRBD1. V dropped 4 bases and J dropped 7; count of bases not matched to a gene: 7. This CDR3 is built from 14 residues. The germline CDR1 and CDR2 sequences are MNHEY and SVGAGI. The CDR3 nucleotides are TGTGCCAGCAGTTTTCCGGGACAGGGAGGTGGCTACACCTTC. As protein: CASSFPGQGGGYTF.

CDR3 loop: CASSLAGAGNEQFF. In DNA form, the CDR3 reads TGTGCCAGCAGTTTAGCAGGGGCTGGGAATGAGCAGTTCTTC. The chain joins TRBV28 to TRBJ2-1, with TRBD1 as a possible D gene (6 bases). V was cut by 2 bases and J by 7 bases, with 12 bases left in between. In germline, CDR1 is MDHEN, CDR2 SYDVKM. CDR3 size: 14 residues.